One sample yielded the 26 T cell receptor beta chains listed below, sequenced in a study of cytomegalovirus exposure and HLA in healthy donors (dated by TCRdb to about 2017). The library came from the immunoSEQ multiplex PCR assay. A mixture of 60 forward primers for TCR Vbeta segments and 13 reverse primers for TCR Jbeta segments was used in the multiplex PCR. TCRdb mirrors the immuneACCESS table, restricted to in-frame sequences. Some clones are absent from its copies; in checked studies, under half trace to an unresolved V gene, and the reason for the others is unknown. The sample table holds approximately 160,000 clones, of which around 80% were seen once. The top ten hold under 2% of the sample. Sequencing was carried out using PBMCs. The receptors stem from a man aged 40-49 years in good health and CMV-seronegative.

This clone was seen a single time. V and J are TRBV7-9 and TRBJ2-5; D perhaps matches TRBD1 (6 bases). CDR3 length: 11 residues. In germline, CDR1 is SEHNR, CDR2 FQNEAQ (reference sequence). V was pared by 6 bases and J by 5 bases, with 7 bases between. CDR3 DNA sequence: TGTGCCAGCAGGAGGGGGGAGACCCAGTACTTC. The encoded protein is CASRRGETQYF.

This chain links TRBV5-8 with TRBJ2-7; D gene unclear. CDR3 length: 12 amino acids. The V gene's germline CDR1 is SGHTS and CDR2 YDEGEE. Trimming took off 1 base at V and 4 bases at J, with 6 bases between the two ends. CDR3 nucleotides: TGTGCCAGCAGCTTGCGAGTATACGAGCAGTACTTC. It yields the protein CASSLRVYEQYF.

V usage is TRBV7-2 and J usage is TRBJ2-3, with a weak D call TRBD2 (5 bases). Germline V gene lookup returns CDR1 SGHTA and CDR2 FQGNSA. There are 16 residues in the CDR3. V was clipped by 0 bases and J by 1 base, with 11 bases between them. CDR3 loop: CASSLARRAGTDTQYF. Written as DNA, the CDR3 is TGTGCCAGCAGCTTAGCTCGGCGGGCTGGCACAGATACGCAGTATTTT. The full variable domain, completed using reference TRBV7-2 and TRBJ2-3, is GAGVSQSPSNKVTEKGKDVELRCDPISGHTALYWYRQSLGQGLEFLIYFQGNSAPDKSGLPSDRFSAERTGGSVSTLTIQRTQQEDSAVYLCASSLARRAGTDTQYFGPGTRLTVL.

The CDR3 is CASSVAGTSNEQFF. CDR3 nucleotides: TGTGCCAGCAGCGTAGCGGGGACTAGCAATGAGCAGTTCTTC. V gene TRBV9 combines with J gene TRBJ2-1, with 8 bases fitting TRBD2. This CDR3 is built from 14 residues. V lost 0 bases, J lost 6 bases, and 2 bases stayed unmatched. Germline CDR1 SGDLS, CDR2 YYNGEE.

In nucleotides, the CDR3 is TGTGCCAGCAGAAATACAGGGGACACTGAAGCTTTCTTT. Its translation: CASRNTGDTEAFF. The V and J genes are TRBV6-1 and TRBJ1-1; 7 bases match TRBD1. In germline, CDR1 is MNHNS, CDR2 SASEGT. Trimming took 6 bases from V and 3 from J; bases not matched to a gene: 4. CDR3 length: 13 residues.

V usage is TRBV7-2 and J usage is TRBJ2-3, with 7 bases identical to TRBD2. Germline loops: CDR1 SGHTA, CDR2 FQGNSA. J was trimmed by 0 bases and V by 5 bases; bases with no gene match: 5. The CDR3 runs to 15 residues. DNA for the CDR3: TGTGCCAGCAGCCCCTGGGGGGGAAGCACAGATACGCAGTATTTT. Amino acids: CASSPWGGSTDTQYF.

CDR3 nucleotide sequence: TGTGCCAGTATGCGCGAGACAAAGCAGTACTTC. Encoded protein: CASMRETKQYF. The gene calls are TRBV19 and TRBJ2-7; no reliable D call. The CDR3 spans 11 residues. The germline V gene has CDR1 LNHDA and CDR2 SQIVND (reference sequence). V gave up 7 bases and J gave up 8 bases, with 12 bases separating them.

The V and J genes are TRBV5-1 and TRBJ2-3; weak D call: TRBD2 (6 bases). Germline V gene lookup returns CDR1 SGHRS and CDR2 YFSETQ. Trimming took 6 bases from V and 0 from J, leaving 14 bases between them. The CDR3 totals 15 residues. In DNA form, the CDR3 reads TGCGCCAGCACCTTTCCAGGGACTAGCACAGATACGCAGTATTTT. This gives the protein CASTFPGTSTDTQYF. Based on the CDR3 plus reference TRBV5-1 and TRBJ2-3, the full variable domain is KAGVTQTPRYLIKTRGQQVTLSCSPISGHRSVSWYQQTPGQGLQFLFEYFSETQRNKGNFPGRFSGRQFSNSRSEMNVSTLELGDSALYLCASTFPGTSTDTQYFGPGTRLTVL.

This clone was detected only once. The chain joins TRBV7-2 to TRBJ2-1; TRBD1 is a possible D gene (5 bases). Trimming cost V 2 bases and J 9 bases, with 8 bases left between them. The CDR3 runs to 12 residues. Germline V lookup: CDR1 SGHTA, CDR2 FQGNSA. CDR3 amino acids: CASSLLQAEQFF. The DNA for the CDR3 is TGTGCCAGCAGCTTATTACAGGCTGAGCAGTTCTTC.

The rearrangement uses TRBV27 and TRBJ1-1, with 8 nucleotides matching TRBD1. The germline CDR1 and CDR2 sequences are MNHEY and SMNVEV (reference sequence). V dropped 5 bases and J dropped 5; count of bases not matched to a gene: 7. The CDR3 runs 14 residues. Here the CDR3 DNA reads TGTGCCAGCAGTCTTACAGGGGGGGGGACTGAAGCTTTCTTT. Protein: CASSLTGGGTEAFF.

The chain joins TRBV6-4 to TRBJ2-7, with 10 bases identical to TRBD2. Germline lookup yields CDR1 MRHNA and CDR2 SNTAGT. CDR3 length: 15 residues. J gave up 4 bases and V 7 bases, and 10 bases lay outside the gene matches. This CDR3 is CASIRTSGDSYEQYF. In DNA, the CDR3 is TGTGCCAGCATCAGGACTAGCGGAGACTCTTACGAGCAGTACTTC.

The chain uses TRBV5-6 and TRBJ2-5, with D possibly matching TRBD1 (6 bases). The CDR3 is made up of 12 amino acids. Germline lookup yields CDR1 SGHDT and CDR2 YYEEEE. The ends were cut back, 4 bases at V and 8 bases at J, with 12 bases in the middle. CDR3 sequence reads: CASSKTGPTQYF. The DNA of the CDR3 is TGTGCCAGCAGCAAAACAGGGCCCACCCAGTACTTC. Based on the CDR3 plus reference TRBV5-6 and TRBJ2-5, the full variable domain is DAGVTQSPTHLIKTRGQQVTLRCSPKSGHDTVSWYQQALGQGPQFIFQYYEEEERQRGNFPDRFSGHQFPNYSSELNVNALLLGDSALYLCASSKTGPTQYFGPGTRLLVL.

The chain uses TRBV2 and TRBJ2-3, with 7 bases identical to TRBD2. After removal of 7 bases from V and 1 base from J, the junction contained 8 bases not matched to a gene. The CDR3 sequence is 15 residues long. In germline, CDR1 is SNHLY, CDR2 FYNNEI. The CDR3 DNA follows: TGTGCCAGCACTCTCGGGCTAGCGGGCACAGATACGCAGTATTTT. Its protein product is CASTLGLAGTDTQYF.

The chain recombines TRBV4-1 with TRBJ2-5; 9 nucleotides align to TRBD2. TRBJ2-7 matches the DNA end more closely, so the J call is doubtful. CDR1 MGHRA and CDR2 YSYEKL come from the germline V gene. This CDR3 spans 14 amino acids. CDR3 amino acids: CASSQTSGLYEQYF. As DNA, the CDR3 is TGCGCCAGCAGCCAGACTAGCGGACTCTACGAGCAGTACTTC.

The CDR3, as DNA: TGTGCCAGCAGTTCCACAGGGGCCGCTAACTATGGCTACACCTTC. It translates to CASSSTGAANYGYTF. This chain connects TRBV5-5 to TRBJ1-2; TRBD1 agrees at 7 bases. Looked up from germline, CDR1 is SGHKS and CDR2 is YYEKEE (reference sequence). Germline trimming cut 5 bases from V and 0 bases from J; bases unmatched to any gene: 7. This CDR3 spans 15 amino acids.

This chain links TRBV28 with TRBJ2-7; 10 nucleotides agree with TRBD2. The CDR3 length is 17 residues. Per germline, CDR1 MDHEN and CDR2 SYDVKM. With 5 bases clipped from V and 6 bases from J, the junction kept 16 bases outside the gene matches. This CDR3 is CASSPPPASGRVGEQYF. The CDR3 nucleotides read TGTGCCAGCAGTCCCCCCCCGGCTAGCGGGAGAGTAGGCGAGCAGTACTTC.

The chain uses TRBV7-9 and TRBJ1-4; the match to TRBD1 covers 8 bases. The V segment lost 4 bases and the J segment 3 bases; nucleotides outside the gene matches: 13. The CDR3 has 18 residues. Germline values: CDR1 SEHNR, CDR2 FQNEAQ (reference sequence). CDR3 residues: CASSSHRWTGRSNEKLFF. CDR3 bases: TGTGCCAGCAGCTCCCATCGTTGGACAGGGAGGTCTAATGAAAAACTGTTTTTT.

This clone was seen only a few times. The chain is built from TRBV5-1 and TRBJ1-2; the match to TRBD1 covers 8 bases. Per the germline V gene, CDR1 is SGHRS and CDR2 is YFSETQ. The CDR3 runs 14 residues. Trimming cost V 2 bases and J 12 bases; bases outside gene matches: 12. Here the CDR3 DNA reads TGCGCCAGCAGCTTAAGGGCAGGGGGCGAGTCCCACACCTTC. Translated, it gives CASSLRAGGESHTF.

V is TRBV7-9 and J is TRBJ1-5, with 10 bases matching TRBD1. The CDR3 length is 17 residues. The V segment lost 4 bases and the J segment 8 bases; nucleotides outside the gene matches: 14. The germline V gene has CDR1 SEHNR and CDR2 FQNEAQ (reference sequence). CDR3 DNA: TGTGCCAGCAGCTCCCGGACAGGGGGACCGCGGATTGAGCCCCAGCATTTT. Its protein product is CASSSRTGGPRIEPQHF.

This clone has only a few counts. V usage is TRBV27 and J usage is TRBJ2-7, with 7 positions matching TRBD2. Trimming at V came to 2 bases and at J to 2 bases, leaving 6 bases not matched to a gene. Germline CDR1 reads MNHEY; CDR2 reads SMNVEV (reference sequence). The CDR3 spans 15 residues. This CDR3 reads CASSLEGGSPYEQYF. The CDR3 DNA follows: TGTGCCAGCAGTTTAGAAGGCGGGAGTCCCTACGAGCAGTACTTC.

This chain links TRBV27 with TRBJ2-1, with 8 bases fitting TRBD2. The germline gives CDR1 MNHEY, CDR2 SMNVEV (reference sequence). CDR3 length: 15 residues. J lost 15 bases, V lost 5 bases, and 18 bases had no gene match. As DNA, the CDR3 is TGTGCCAGCAGTCCATACTTGGGAGCGGGAGATTTTCGGTTCTTC. Translation: CASSPYLGAGDFRFF.

The rearrangement joins TRBV23-1 to TRBJ2-5; 7 bases match TRBD1. TRBV23-1 belongs to the ORF category, with a function that is uncertain. This CDR3 comprises 12 residues. V dropped 6 bases and J dropped 5; count of bases not matched to a gene: 3. CDR3 nucleotide sequence: TGCGCCAGCAGAGGGACAGCTGAGACCCAGTACTTC. Translation gives CASRGTAETQYF.

The CDR3 here is CASSLGAGAGEQYF. The CDR3 DNA sequence: TGTGCCAGCAGCTTGGGGGCGGGAGCGGGCGAGCAGTACTTC. The J gene is TRBJ2-5, the V gene TRBV5-4; the match to TRBD2 covers 7 bases. The J call is doubtful: the DNA matches TRBJ2-7 better. This CDR3 comprises 14 residues. Germline CDR1 is SGHNT and CDR2 is YYREEE (reference sequence).

The rearrangement uses TRBV7-3 and TRBJ1-1; perhaps TRBD1 as D (6 bases). V was pared by 2 bases and J by 1 base, with 8 bases between. Germline values: CDR1 SGHTA, CDR2 FQGTGA. The CDR3 length is 14 residues. CDR3 nucleotides: TGTGCCAGCAGCTTAGGGACATCGAACACTGAAGCTTTCTTT. The encoded protein is CASSLGTSNTEAFF.

The rearrangement joins TRBV7-3 to TRBJ2-1, with 9 bases matching TRBD2. There are 14 residues in the CDR3. After removal of 4 bases from V and 5 bases from J, the junction contained 3 bases not matched to a gene. Germline V lookup: CDR1 SGHTA, CDR2 FQGTGA. The CDR3 is CASSSRTSDNEQFF. CDR3 DNA sequence: TGTGCCAGCAGCTCACGGACTAGCGACAATGAGCAGTTCTTC.

The chain has TRBV29-1 and TRBJ2-7; 12 bases fit TRBD2. The V and J ends lost 5 bases and 7 bases, in that order; junction bases with no gene match: 9. This CDR3 is built from 14 residues. The germline CDR1 and CDR2 sequences are SQVTM and ANQGSEA. DNA of the CDR3: TGCAGCGTTCCAGGGACTAGCGGGCTGGTTGAGCAGTACTTC. It yields the protein CSVPGTSGLVEQYF.